One sample yielded the 27 T cell receptor beta chains listed below, sequenced in a study of blood T cell repertoires in COVID-19. The protocol was immunoSEQ multiplex PCR, while the TCRdb copy is restricted to in-frame clones and leaves out a portion. The table has 70,000 to 75,000 clones, 88% seen once; the top ten hold just over 5%. Specimen: peripheral blood. All receptors derive from a human donor in a cohort sampled during active COVID-19.

The chain combines TRBV5-5 with TRBJ2-3, with a weak D call TRBD1 (6 bases). The V and J ends lost 0 bases and 9 bases respectively, with 14 bases between them. CDR3 length equals 14 residues. CDR1 is SGHKS, CDR2 YYEKEE, per germline (reference sequence). The CDR3 here is CASSLDVGARTQYF. CDR3 sequence (DNA): TGTGCCAGCAGCTTGGATGTGGGGGCAAGGACGCAGTATTTT.

This clone was observed a few times. The chain carries TRBV6-1 and TRBJ2-7, with TRBD2 matching over 9 bases. Trimming removed 3 bases from V and 2 bases from J; junction bases left unmatched: 5. The CDR3 is 15 residues long. Germline CDR1 MNHNS, CDR2 SASEGT. The CDR3 DNA follows: TGTGCCAGCAGTGATGGGCTAGCGGGGACCTACGAGCAGTACTTC. It specifies CASSDGLAGTYEQYF.

The chain is built from TRBV5-1 and TRBJ2-1, with 7 bases fitting TRBD2. The CDR3 runs 16 residues. J gave up 4 bases and V 4 bases, and 11 bases lay outside the gene matches. Germline assignment: CDR1 SGHRS and CDR2 YFSETQ. The CDR3 is CASSDESGERYNEQFF. DNA for the CDR3: TGCGCCAGCAGCGACGAGAGCGGGGAACGATACAATGAGCAGTTCTTC.

This clone was seen more than once but under ten times. J is TRBJ2-6 and V is TRBV18, with 10 bases fitting TRBD1. The junction had 12 bases not matched to a gene; V was cut back by 2 bases and J by 2 bases. In germline, CDR1 is KGHSH, CDR2 LQKENI. This CDR3 region has 20 residues. The chain's CDR3 is CASSPTEGTGAIAGANVLTF. The CDR3 DNA reads TGTGCCAGCTCACCAACCGAGGGGACAGGGGCCATCGCTGGGGCCAACGTCCTGACTTTC.

CDR3 DNA sequence: TGTGCCAGCAGACCGCGGACAGGTTTTAGCACTGAAGCTTTCTTT. This codes for CASRPRTGFSTEAFF. The V call is TRBV6-5, the J call TRBJ1-1, with 7 bases matching TRBD1. Trimming cost V 6 bases and J 4 bases; bases outside gene matches: 11. Per germline, CDR1 MNHEY and CDR2 SVGAGI. The CDR3 is 15 residues long.

This clone has a single count. V is TRBV18 and J is TRBJ1-1, with 7 nucleotides matching TRBD1. CDR3 length: 16 residues. Germline CDR1 KGHSH, CDR2 LQKENI. The V and J ends lost 3 bases and 5 bases, in that order; junction bases with no gene match: 12. CDR3 in amino acids: CASSPSSGPGGTEAFF. The CDR3 nucleotides are TGTGCCAGCTCACCGTCCAGTGGGCCAGGGGGTACTGAAGCTTTCTTT.

The V and J genes are TRBV29-1 and TRBJ2-1; no clear D. This CDR3 is built from 12 residues. From germline, CDR1 is SQVTM and CDR2 ANQGSEA. The germline V and J ends were trimmed by 5 bases and 5 bases, with 10 bases remaining between them. This chain's CDR3 is CSVSFSDNEQFF. DNA of the CDR3: TGCAGCGTTTCATTTTCAGACAATGAGCAGTTCTTC.

V usage is TRBV30 and J usage is TRBJ2-3; 7 bases align to TRBD2. The germline V gene encodes CDR1 GTSNPN and CDR2 SVGIG (reference sequence). This CDR3 is 14 amino acids long. V dropped 7 bases and J dropped 2; count of bases not matched to a gene: 9. This chain's CDR3 is CASRASGTTDTQYF. CDR3 nucleotide sequence: TGTGCCTCGCGAGCTAGCGGAACCACAGATACGCAGTATTTT.

The chain combines TRBV30 with TRBJ1-6; D remains unclear. This CDR3 spans 13 amino acids. Germline V lookup: CDR1 GTSNPN, CDR2 SVGIG (reference sequence). V was cut by 4 bases and J by 5 bases, with 9 bases left in between. CDR3 protein: CAWMAENNSPLHF. The DNA for the CDR3 is TGTGCCTGGATGGCGGAAAATAATTCACCCCTCCACTTT.

The chain combines TRBV19 with TRBJ2-5, with 9 bases matching TRBD1. Germline V gene data show CDR1 as LNHDA and CDR2 as SQIVND (reference sequence). The CDR3 covers 17 residues. The ends lost 4 bases at V and 4 bases at J; junction bases unmatched: 13. Here the CDR3 reads CASSTPDPGQGRETQYF. The CDR3 DNA reads as TGTGCCAGTAGTACCCCCGACCCGGGACAGGGTCGAGAGACCCAGTACTTC.

The chain carries TRBV7-2 and TRBJ2-1, with a weak D call TRBD2 (6 bases). The CDR3 spans 16 residues. Germline lookup yields CDR1 SGHTA and CDR2 FQGNSA. V was clipped by 5 bases and J by 0 bases, with 14 bases between them. The DNA for the CDR3 is TGTGCCAGCAGCCTAGAGGCCGGGAGCTCCTACAATGAGCAGTTCTTC. This codes for CASSLEAGSSYNEQFF.

This clone was seen only once. The gene calls are TRBV19 and TRBJ2-3; 7 positions agree with TRBD1. Germline assignment: CDR1 LNHDA and CDR2 SQIVND (reference sequence). The CDR3 runs 15 residues. Losses at the gene ends were 3 bases for V and 2 bases for J; bases not matched to a gene: 5. The CDR3 sequence is CASSMGTENTDTQYF. CDR3 coding DNA: TGTGCCAGTAGTATGGGGACAGAAAACACAGATACGCAGTATTTT. The variable domain in full, completed from reference TRBV19 and TRBJ2-3, reads DGGITQSPKYLFRKEGQNVTLSCEQNLNHDAMYWYRQDPGQGLRLIYYSQIVNDFQKGDIAEGYSVSREKKESFPLTVTSAQKNPTAFYLCASSMGTENTDTQYFGPGTRLTVL.

V usage is TRBV7-2 and J usage is TRBJ1-1; 8 bases line up with TRBD1. The CDR3 sequence is 16 residues long. V gave up 1 base and J gave up 6 bases; unmatched junction bases: 10. The germline CDR1 and CDR2 sequences are SGHTA and FQGNSA. CDR3 protein: CASSLEGGRGLAEAFF. The CDR3 DNA sequence: TGTGCCAGCAGCTTAGAGGGGGGCAGGGGGCTCGCTGAAGCTTTCTTT. Together with reference TRBV7-2 and TRBJ1-1, the CDR3 gives the full variable domain: GAGVSQSPSNKVTEKGKDVELRCDPISGHTALYWYRQSLGQGLEFLIYFQGNSAPDKSGLPSDRFSAERTGGSVSTLTIQRTQQEDSAVYLCASSLEGGRGLAEAFFGQGTRLTVV.

The V and J genes are TRBV21-1 and TRBJ2-3; the table's D call TRBD1 went unverified against the DNA. TRBV21-1 is assigned pseudogene status. CDR3 length equals 16 residues. The CDR3 is CASSMGQGTSTDTQYF. Written as DNA, the CDR3 is TGTGCCAGCAGCATGGGACAGGGGACTAGCACAGATACGCAGTATTTT.

The chain combines TRBV10-2 with TRBJ1-4; tentative D call: TRBD1 (6 bases). Between the trimmed V and J ends, which lost 3 bases and 0 bases, there was a span of 11 bases. CDR3 size: 16 residues. Germline CDR1 and CDR2: WSHSY and SAAADI. CDR3 in amino acids: CASSDRGTATNEKLFF. The CDR3 DNA is TGCGCCAGCAGTGACAGGGGCACGGCAACTAATGAAAAACTGTTTTTT.

The chain has TRBV3-1 (or the pseudogene TRBV3-2) and TRBJ2-1; maybe TRBD2 (7 bases). V lost 0 bases and J 2 bases, leaving 11 bases between the germline ends. Germline lookup yields CDR1 LGHDT and CDR2 YNNKEL (reference sequence). The CDR3 sequence is 16 residues long. For the CDR3, the DNA is TGTGCCAGCAGCCAAGATAAGGGGGGGGCCTACAATGAGCAGTTCTTC. Translating gives CASSQDKGGAYNEQFF.

This chain connects TRBV6-4 to TRBJ1-4, with a weak D call TRBD1 (5 bases). CDR3 length equals 16 residues. Trimming removed 3 bases at V and 1 base at J, with 12 bases between. Germline V gene data show CDR1 as MRHNA and CDR2 as SNTAGT. CDR3 sequence (DNA): TGTGCCAGCAGTGAAGGCGCGGGACTAACTAATGAAAAACTGTTTTTT. Translated, it gives CASSEGAGLTNEKLFF.

The chain uses TRBV7-6 and TRBJ2-1; no definite D call. Germline CDR1 and CDR2: SGHVS and FNYEAQ. CDR3 length equals 13 residues. V was cut by 4 bases and J by 7 bases, with 11 bases left in between. CDR3 nucleotides: TGTGCCAGCAGCTCCCTAGGTAGGAATGAGCAGTTCTTC. Amino acids: CASSSLGRNEQFF.

This chain connects TRBV20-1 to TRBJ1-2; D gene unclear. The germline V gene encodes CDR1 DFQATT and CDR2 SNEGSKA (reference sequence). V lost 2 bases and J 12 bases, leaving 13 bases between the germline ends. This CDR3 comprises 11 residues. The CDR3 region is CSARSRMDNTF. In nucleotides, the CDR3 is TGCAGTGCTAGATCCAGGATGGATAACACCTTC.

DNA of the CDR3: TGTGCCAGCTCACTAGGGGACAGTAACAATTCACCCCTCCACTTT. Its translation: CASSLGDSNNSPLHF. The rearrangement uses TRBV18 and TRBJ1-6, with TRBD1 matching over 7 bases. V shed 4 bases, J shed 7 bases, and the junction held 7 bases outside the gene matches. The V gene's germline CDR1 is KGHSH and CDR2 LQKENI. The CDR3 has 15 residues.

The rearrangement joins TRBV10-3 to TRBJ2-6; D is perhaps TRBD1 (5 bases). There are 14 residues in the CDR3. Germline-derived CDR1 and CDR2 are ENHRY and SYGVKD. Trimming shortened V by 10 bases and J by 1 base, and 11 bases separated the two germline ends. CDR3 protein: CATIGESGANVLTF. Written as DNA, the CDR3 is TGTGCCACTATAGGGGAATCTGGGGCCAACGTCCTGACTTTC.

V and J are TRBV6-4 and TRBJ2-3; TRBD2 matches at 9 bases. Germline assignment: CDR1 MRHNA and CDR2 SNTAGT. This CDR3 has 15 amino acids. V trimming: 5 bases; J trimming: 4 bases; junction bases outside the gene matches: 7. The CDR3 sequence: CASSQASGTSDTQYF. The CDR3 DNA sequence: TGTGCCAGCAGTCAGGCTAGCGGGACCTCAGATACGCAGTATTTT.

The chain uses TRBV5-1 and TRBJ2-2; 10 bases line up with TRBD2. The CDR3 has 15 amino acids. V dropped 2 bases and J dropped 8; count of bases not matched to a gene: 6. Germline assignment: CDR1 SGHRS and CDR2 YFSETQ. CDR3 protein: CASSLSGTSVGELFF. Here the CDR3 DNA reads TGCGCCAGCAGCTTATCCGGGACTAGCGTAGGGGAGCTGTTTTTT.

This clone was seen a single time. The sample contains more than one DNA sequence encoding this CDR3. V usage is TRBV2 and J usage is TRBJ2-7; D not certain. V was cut by 0 bases and J by 4 bases, with 7 bases left in between. The CDR3 loop spans 13 amino acids. Per germline, CDR1 SNHLY and CDR2 FYNNEI. DNA of the CDR3: TGTGCCAGCAGTGAAGCGCGGTCTTACGAGCAGTACTTC. Amino acid sequence: CASSEARSYEQYF.

This chain joins TRBV2 and TRBJ1-2; no firm D call. Germline V CDR1 and CDR2: SNHLY, FYNNEI. The CDR3 has 13 amino acids. Between the trimmed V and J ends, which lost 5 bases and 6 bases, there was a span of 13 bases. The CDR3 reads CASSYRPTDGYTF. CDR3 coding DNA: TGTGCCAGCAGTTACAGACCGACGGATGGCTACACCTTC.

This sequence joins TRBV5-1 and TRBJ2-3, with D possibly matching TRBD2 (5 bases). CDR1 is SGHRS and CDR2 is YFSETQ in the germline V gene. The CDR3 is made up of 15 amino acids. Trimming cost V 3 bases and J 5 bases, with 16 bases left between them. CDR3 in amino acids: CASSSDPGRKDTQYF. As DNA, the CDR3 is TGCGCCAGCAGCTCGGACCCGGGGAGAAAAGATACGCAGTATTTT.

V and J are TRBV30 and TRBJ2-3; tentatively, D is TRBD1 (6 bases). Trimming left V 7 bases short and J 2 bases short, with 22 bases between. The CDR3 spans 16 residues. Germline CDR1 and CDR2: GTSNPN and SVGIG (reference sequence). CDR3 sequence reads: CASGRGGRMDTDTQYF. The CDR3 bases are TGTGCCTCGGGGCGTGGGGGCAGGATGGACACAGATACGCAGTATTTT.